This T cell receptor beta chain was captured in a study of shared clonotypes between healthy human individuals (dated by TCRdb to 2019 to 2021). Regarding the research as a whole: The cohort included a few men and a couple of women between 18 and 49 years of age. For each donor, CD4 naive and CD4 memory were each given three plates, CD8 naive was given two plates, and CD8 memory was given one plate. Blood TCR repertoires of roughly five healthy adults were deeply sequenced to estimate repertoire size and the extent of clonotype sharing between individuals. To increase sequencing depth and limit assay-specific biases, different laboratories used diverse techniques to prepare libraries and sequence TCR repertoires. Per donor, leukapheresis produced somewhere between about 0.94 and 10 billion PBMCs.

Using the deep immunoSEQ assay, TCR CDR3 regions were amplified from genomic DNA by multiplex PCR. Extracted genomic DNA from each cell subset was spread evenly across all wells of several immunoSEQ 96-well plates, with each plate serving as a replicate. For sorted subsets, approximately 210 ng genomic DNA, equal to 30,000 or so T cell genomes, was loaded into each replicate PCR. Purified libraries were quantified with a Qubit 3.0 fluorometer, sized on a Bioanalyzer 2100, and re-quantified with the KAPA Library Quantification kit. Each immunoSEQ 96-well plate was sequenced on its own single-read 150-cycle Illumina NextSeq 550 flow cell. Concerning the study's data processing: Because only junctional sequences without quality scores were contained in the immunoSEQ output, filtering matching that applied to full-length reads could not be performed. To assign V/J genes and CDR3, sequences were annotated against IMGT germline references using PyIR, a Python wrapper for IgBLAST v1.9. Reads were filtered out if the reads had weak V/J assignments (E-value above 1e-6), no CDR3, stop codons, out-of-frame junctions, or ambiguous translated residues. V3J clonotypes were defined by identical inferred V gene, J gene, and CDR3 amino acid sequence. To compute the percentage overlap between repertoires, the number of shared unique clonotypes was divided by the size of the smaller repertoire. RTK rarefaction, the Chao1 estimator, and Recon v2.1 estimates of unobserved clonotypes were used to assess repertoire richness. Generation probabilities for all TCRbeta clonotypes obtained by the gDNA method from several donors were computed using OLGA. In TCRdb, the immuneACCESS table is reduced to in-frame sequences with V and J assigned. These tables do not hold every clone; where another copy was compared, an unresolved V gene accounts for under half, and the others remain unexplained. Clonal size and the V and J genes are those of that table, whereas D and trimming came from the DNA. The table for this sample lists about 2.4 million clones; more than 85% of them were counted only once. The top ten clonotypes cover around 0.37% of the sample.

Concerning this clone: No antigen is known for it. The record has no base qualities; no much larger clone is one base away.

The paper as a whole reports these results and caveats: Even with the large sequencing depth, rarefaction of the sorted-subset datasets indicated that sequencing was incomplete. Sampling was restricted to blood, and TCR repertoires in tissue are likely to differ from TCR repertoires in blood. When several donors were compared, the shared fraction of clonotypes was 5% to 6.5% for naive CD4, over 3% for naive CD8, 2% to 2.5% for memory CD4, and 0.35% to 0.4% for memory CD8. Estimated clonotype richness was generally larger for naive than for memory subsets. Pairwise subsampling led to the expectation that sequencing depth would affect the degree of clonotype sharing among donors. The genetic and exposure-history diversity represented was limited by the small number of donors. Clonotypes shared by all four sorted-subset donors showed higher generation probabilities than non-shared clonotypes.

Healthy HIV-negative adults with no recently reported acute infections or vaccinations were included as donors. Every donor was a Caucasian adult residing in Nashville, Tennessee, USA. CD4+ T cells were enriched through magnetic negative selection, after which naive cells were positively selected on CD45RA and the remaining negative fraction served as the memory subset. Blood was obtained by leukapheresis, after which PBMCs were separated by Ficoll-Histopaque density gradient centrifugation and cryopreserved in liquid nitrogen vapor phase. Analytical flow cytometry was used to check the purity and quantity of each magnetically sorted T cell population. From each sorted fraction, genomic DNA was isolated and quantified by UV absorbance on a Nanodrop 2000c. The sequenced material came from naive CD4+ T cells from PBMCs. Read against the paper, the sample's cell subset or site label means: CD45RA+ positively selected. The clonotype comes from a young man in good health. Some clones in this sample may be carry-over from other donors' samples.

The CDR3 is CASSLGTTSGRAASSDTQYF. The nucleotides are TGCGCCAGCAGCTTGGGGACGACTAGCGGGAGGGCAGCTTCCTCAGATACGCAGTATTTT. The rearranged chain carries TRBV5-1 and TRBJ2-3; a stretch of 14 junction bases matches TRBD2. Via the germline V gene, CDR1 is SGHRS and CDR2 YFSETQ. The V end gives up 0 bases and the J end 4 bases, leaving 13 bases in the junction not matched to a gene. Taken from cysteine to phenylalanine, the CDR3 has 20 residues. Only the CDR3 DNA is retained, 60 bases long and in frame from the first base. With the rest looked up from the reference TRBV5-1 and TRBJ2-3 genes rather than sequenced, the full variable domain is KAGVTQTPRYLIKTRGQQVTLSCSPISGHRSVSWYQQTPGQGLQFLFEYFSETQRNKGNFPGRFSGRQFSNSRSEMNVSTLELGDSALYLCASSLGTTSGRAASSDTQYFGPGTRLTVL.